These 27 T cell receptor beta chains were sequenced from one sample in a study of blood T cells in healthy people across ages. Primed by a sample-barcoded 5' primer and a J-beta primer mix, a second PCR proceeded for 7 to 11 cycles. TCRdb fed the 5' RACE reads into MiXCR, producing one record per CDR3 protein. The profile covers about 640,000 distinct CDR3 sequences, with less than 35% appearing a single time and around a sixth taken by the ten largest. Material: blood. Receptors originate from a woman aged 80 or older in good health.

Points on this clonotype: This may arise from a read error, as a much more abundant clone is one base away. Written as DNA, the CDR3 is TGCGCCAGCAACTTGGGCCAGGTCATGAACACTGAAGCTTTCTTT. Protein: CASNLGQVMNTEAFF. The chain couples TRBV5-1 to TRBJ1-1, with D unclear. Germline V lookup: CDR1 SGHRS, CDR2 YFSETQ. This CDR3 comprises 15 residues. The variable domain in full, completed from reference TRBV5-1 and TRBJ1-1, reads KAGVTQTPRYLIKTRGQQVTLSCSPISGHRSVSWYQQTPGQGLQFLFEYFSETQRNKGNFPGRFSGRQFSNSRSEMNVSTLELGDSALYLCASNLGQVMNTEAFFGQGTRLTVV.

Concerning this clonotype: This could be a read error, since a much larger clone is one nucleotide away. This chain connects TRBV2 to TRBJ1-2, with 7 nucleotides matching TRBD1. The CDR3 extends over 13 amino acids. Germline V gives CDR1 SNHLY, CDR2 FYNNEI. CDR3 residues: CVSSFGTASGYTF. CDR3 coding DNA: TGTGTCAGCAGCTTTGGGACAGCCTCTGGCTACACCTTC.

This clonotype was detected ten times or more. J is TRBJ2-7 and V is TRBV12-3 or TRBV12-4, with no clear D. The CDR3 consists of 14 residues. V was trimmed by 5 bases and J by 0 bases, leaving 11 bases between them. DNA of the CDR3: TGTGCCAGCAGTCGGCCAGGAGTCTCCTACGAGCAGTACTTC. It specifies CASSRPGVSYEQYF.

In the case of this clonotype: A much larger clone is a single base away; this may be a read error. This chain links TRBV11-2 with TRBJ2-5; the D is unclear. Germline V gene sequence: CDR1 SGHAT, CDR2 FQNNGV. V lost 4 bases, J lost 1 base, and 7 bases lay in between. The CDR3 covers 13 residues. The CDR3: CASSSFAQETQYF. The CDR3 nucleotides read TGTGCCAGCAGCTCTTTCGCCCAAGAGACCCAGTACTTC.

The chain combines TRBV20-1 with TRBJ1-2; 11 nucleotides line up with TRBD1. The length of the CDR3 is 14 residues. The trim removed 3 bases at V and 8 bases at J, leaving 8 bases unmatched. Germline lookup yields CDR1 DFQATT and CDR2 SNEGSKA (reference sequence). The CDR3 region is CSASTGQGVGGYTF. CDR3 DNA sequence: TGCAGTGCTAGTACGGGACAGGGGGTAGGGGGCTACACCTTC.

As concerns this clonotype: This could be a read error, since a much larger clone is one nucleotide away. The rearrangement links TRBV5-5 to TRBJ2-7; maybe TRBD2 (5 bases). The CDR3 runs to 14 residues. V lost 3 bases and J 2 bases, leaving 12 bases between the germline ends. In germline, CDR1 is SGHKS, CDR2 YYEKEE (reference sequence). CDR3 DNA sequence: TGTGCCAGCAGCTGGGCCCCCGGGACCTACGAGCAGTACTTC. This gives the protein CASSWAPGTYEQYF.

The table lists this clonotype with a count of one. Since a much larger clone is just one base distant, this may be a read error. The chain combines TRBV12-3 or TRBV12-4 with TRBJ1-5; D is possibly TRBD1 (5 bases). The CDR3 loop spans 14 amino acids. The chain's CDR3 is CAGSLGGAPQPQHF. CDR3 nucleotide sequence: TGTGCCGGCAGTTTAGGAGGGGCCCCCCAGCCCCAGCATTTT.

The CDR3 loop is CASSSPTGSIGYTF. The DNA of the CDR3 is TGTGCCAGCAGCTCCCCGACAGGGAGCATTGGCTACACCTTC. This chain joins TRBV7-2 and TRBJ1-2; 7 nucleotides match TRBD1. Germline trimming cut 4 bases from V and 7 bases from J; bases unmatched to any gene: 9. This CDR3 comprises 14 residues. CDR1 is SGHTA and CDR2 is FQGNSA in the germline V gene. The entire variable domain, with the rest obtained from reference TRBV7-2 and TRBJ1-2, is as follows: GAGVSQSPSNKVTEKGKDVELRCDPISGHTALYWYRQSLGQGLEFLIYFQGNSAPDKSGLPSDRFSAERTGGSVSTLTIQRTQQEDSAVYLCASSSPTGSIGYTFGSGTRLTVV.

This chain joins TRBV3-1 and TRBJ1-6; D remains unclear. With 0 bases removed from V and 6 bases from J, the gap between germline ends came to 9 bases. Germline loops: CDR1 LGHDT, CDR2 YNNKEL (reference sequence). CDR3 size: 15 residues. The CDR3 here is CASSQENSFNSPLHF. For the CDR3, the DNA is TGTGCCAGCAGCCAAGAGAACAGTTTTAATTCACCCCTCCACTTT.

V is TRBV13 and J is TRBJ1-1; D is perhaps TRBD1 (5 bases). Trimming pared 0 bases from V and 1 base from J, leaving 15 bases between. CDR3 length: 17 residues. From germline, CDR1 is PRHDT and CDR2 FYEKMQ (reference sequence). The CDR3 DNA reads TGTGCCAGCAGCTTAGGCCTCAAGGGGATGGGGAACACTGAAGCTTTCTTT. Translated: CASSLGLKGMGNTEAFF.

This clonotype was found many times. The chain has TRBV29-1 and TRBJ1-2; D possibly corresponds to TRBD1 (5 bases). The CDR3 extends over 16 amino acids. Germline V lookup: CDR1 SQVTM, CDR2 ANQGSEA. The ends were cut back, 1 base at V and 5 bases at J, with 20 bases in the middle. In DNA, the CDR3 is TGCAGCGTTGAAGGGGGGAAGGAGGGTTCCATGTATGGCTACACCTTC. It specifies CSVEGGKEGSMYGYTF.

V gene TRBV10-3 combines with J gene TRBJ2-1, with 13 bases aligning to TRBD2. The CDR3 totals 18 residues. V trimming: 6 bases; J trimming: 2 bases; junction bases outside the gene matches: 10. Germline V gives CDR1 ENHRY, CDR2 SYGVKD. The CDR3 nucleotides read TGTGCCATCAGGTCCGGACTAGCGGGGGAGGGGGCCTACAATGAGCAGTTCTTC. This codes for CAIRSGLAGEGAYNEQFF.

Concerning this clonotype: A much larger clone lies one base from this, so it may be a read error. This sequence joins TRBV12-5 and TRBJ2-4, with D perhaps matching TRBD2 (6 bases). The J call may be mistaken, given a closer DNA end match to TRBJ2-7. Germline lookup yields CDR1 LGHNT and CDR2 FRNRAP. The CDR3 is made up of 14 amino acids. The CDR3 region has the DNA TGTGCTAGTGGTCGGGACGGGAGCTTCTACGAGCAGTACTTC. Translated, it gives CASGRDGSFYEQYF.

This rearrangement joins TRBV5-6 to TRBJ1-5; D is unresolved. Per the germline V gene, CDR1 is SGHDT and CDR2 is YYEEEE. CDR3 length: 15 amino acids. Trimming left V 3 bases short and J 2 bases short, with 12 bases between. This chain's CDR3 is CASSWGAIRNQPQHF. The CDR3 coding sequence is TGTGCCAGCAGCTGGGGAGCCATCCGCAATCAGCCCCAGCATTTT.

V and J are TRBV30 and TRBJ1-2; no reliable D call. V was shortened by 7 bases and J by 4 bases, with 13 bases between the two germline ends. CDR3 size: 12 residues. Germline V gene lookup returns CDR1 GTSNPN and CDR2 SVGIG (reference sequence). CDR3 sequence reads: CASSRETYGYTF. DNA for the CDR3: TGTGCCTCTTCGCGAGAGACCTATGGCTACACCTTC.

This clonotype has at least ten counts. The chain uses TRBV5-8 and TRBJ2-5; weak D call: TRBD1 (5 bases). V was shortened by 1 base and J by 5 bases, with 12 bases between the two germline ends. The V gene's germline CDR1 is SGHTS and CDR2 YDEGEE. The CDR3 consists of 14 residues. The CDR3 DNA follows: TGTGCCAGCAGCTTGAAGGGGATACGGGAGACCCAGTACTTC. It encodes CASSLKGIRETQYF.

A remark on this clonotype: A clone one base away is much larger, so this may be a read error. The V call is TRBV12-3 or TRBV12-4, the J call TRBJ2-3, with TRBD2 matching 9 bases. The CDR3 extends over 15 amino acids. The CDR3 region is CASSFISGSTDAQYF. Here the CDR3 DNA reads TGTGCCAGCAGTTTTATTAGCGGGAGCACAGATGCGCAGTATTTT.

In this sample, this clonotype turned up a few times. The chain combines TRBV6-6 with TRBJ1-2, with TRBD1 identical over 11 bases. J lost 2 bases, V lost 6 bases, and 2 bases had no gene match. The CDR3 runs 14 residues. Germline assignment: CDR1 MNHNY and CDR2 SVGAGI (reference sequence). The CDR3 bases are TGTGCCAGCAGGGACAGGGGGCTAAACTATGGCTACACCTTC. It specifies CASRDRGLNYGYTF.

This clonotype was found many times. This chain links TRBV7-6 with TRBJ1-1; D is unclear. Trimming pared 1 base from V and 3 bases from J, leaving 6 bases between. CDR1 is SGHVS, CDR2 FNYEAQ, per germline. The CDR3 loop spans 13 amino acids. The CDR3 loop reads CASSLVAHTEAFF. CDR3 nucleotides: TGTGCCAGCAGCTTAGTGGCTCACACTGAAGCTTTCTTT.

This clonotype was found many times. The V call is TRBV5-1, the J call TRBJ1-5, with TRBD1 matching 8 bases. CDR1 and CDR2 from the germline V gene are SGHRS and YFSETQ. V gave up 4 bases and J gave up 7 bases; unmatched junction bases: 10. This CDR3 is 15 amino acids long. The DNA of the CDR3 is TGCGCCAGCAGCCCAAATGGACAGGGAGGGCAGCCCCAGCATTTT. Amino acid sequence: CASSPNGQGGQPQHF.

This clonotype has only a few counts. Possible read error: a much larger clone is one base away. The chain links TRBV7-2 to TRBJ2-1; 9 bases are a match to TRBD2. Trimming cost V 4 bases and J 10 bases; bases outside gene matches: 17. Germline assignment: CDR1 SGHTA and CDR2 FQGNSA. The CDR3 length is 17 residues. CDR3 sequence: CASSSKGNAGGQYEQFF. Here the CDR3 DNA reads TGTGCCAGCAGCTCCAAGGGGAACGCGGGGGGGCAGTACGAGCAGTTCTTC. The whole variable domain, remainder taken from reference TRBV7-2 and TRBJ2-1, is GAGVSQSPSNKVTEKGKDVELRCDPISGHTALYWYRQSLGQGLEFLIYFQGNSAPDKSGLPSDRFSAERTGGSVSTLTIQRTQQEDSAVYLCASSSKGNAGGQYEQFFGPGTRLTVL.

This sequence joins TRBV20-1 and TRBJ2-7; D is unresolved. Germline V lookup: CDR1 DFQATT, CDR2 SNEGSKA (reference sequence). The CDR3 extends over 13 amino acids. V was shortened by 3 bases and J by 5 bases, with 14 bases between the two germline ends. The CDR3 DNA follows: TGCAGTGCTAGGGCCCCAAACAGTCACGAGCAGTACTTC. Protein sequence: CSARAPNSHEQYF.

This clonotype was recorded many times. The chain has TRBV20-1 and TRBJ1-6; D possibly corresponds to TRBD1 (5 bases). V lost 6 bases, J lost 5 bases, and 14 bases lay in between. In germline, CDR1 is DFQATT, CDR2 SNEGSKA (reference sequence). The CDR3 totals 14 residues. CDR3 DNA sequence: TGCAGTGCATGGGGCGGGAGGAATAATTCACCCCTCCACTTT. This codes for CSAWGGRNNSPLHF.

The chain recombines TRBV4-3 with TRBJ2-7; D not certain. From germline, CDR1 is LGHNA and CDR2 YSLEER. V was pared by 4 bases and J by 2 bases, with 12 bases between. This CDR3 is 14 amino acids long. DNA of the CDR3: TGCGCCAGCAGCCCTTCTACGAGCCCCTACGAGCAGTACTTC. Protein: CASSPSTSPYEQYF.

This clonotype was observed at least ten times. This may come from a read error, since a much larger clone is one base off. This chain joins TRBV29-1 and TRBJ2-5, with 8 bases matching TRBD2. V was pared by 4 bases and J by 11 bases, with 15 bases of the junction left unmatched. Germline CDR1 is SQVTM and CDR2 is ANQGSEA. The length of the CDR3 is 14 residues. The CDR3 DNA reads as TGCAGCGTTGCCCGGGGGGGCCTGGACAATGAGCAGTACTTC. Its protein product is CSVARGGLDNEQYF.

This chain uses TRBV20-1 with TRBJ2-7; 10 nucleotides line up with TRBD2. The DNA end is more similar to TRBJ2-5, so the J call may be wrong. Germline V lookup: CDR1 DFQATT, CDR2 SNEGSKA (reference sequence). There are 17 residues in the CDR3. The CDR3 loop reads CSASGASGGSPCLTQYF. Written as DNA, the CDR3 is TGCAGTGCTTCGGGAGCTAGCGGGGGATCGCCCTGCTTGACCCAGTACTTC.

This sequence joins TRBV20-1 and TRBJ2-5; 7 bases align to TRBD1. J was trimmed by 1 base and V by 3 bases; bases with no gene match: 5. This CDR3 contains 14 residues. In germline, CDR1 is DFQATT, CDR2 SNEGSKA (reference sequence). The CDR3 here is CSARSRDSQETQYF. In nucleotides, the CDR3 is TGCAGTGCTAGGAGTAGGGACAGCCAAGAGACCCAGTACTTC.